The 19 T cell receptor beta chains presented below share a single source sample, sequenced in a study of cytomegalovirus exposure and HLA in healthy donors. PCR was performed using 60 Vbeta and 13 Jbeta primers. Method: immunoSEQ multiplex PCR; TCRdb's copy keeps in-frame clones and lacks some. In the table there are about 160,000 clones, around 83% of which are singletons. The sequenced sample was PBMCs. These receptors originate from a man aged 50 or older in good health and CMV-seropositive.

This sequence joins TRBV5-4 and TRBJ2-2; 10 nucleotides match TRBD2. V was pared by 1 base and J by 4 bases, with 1 base of the junction left unmatched. Germline CDR1 and CDR2: SGHNT and YYREEE (reference sequence). The CDR3 totals 15 residues. The CDR3, as DNA: TGTGCCAGCAGCTTGACTAGCGGGGTCACCGGGGAGCTGTTTTTT. Its protein is CASSLTSGVTGELFF.

V and J are TRBV7-8 and TRBJ1-6; TRBD1 aligns across 8 bases. Germline V gene data show CDR1 as SGHVS and CDR2 as FQNEAQ. The CDR3 length is 17 residues. The V gene end was trimmed by 0 bases and the J gene end by 10 bases; junction bases not matched to a gene: 11. CDR3 nucleotides: TGTGCCAGCAGCTTAGCGGGCAGGGGGCCCCTCCGGTCACCCCTCCACTTT. It encodes CASSLAGRGPLRSPLHF.

The chain carries TRBV7-6 and TRBJ2-1; possible D gene TRBD2, 6 bases. The V end lost 1 base, the J end lost 3 bases, and 10 bases lay between the germline ends. CDR1 and CDR2 from the germline V gene are SGHVS and FNYEAQ. This CDR3 is built from 15 residues. The CDR3 DNA is TGTGCCAGCAGCTTAGACGGGAGCGGCTACAATGAGCAGTTCTTC. This sequence encodes CASSLDGSGYNEQFF.

The chain uses TRBV30 and TRBJ2-7, with D uncertain. CDR1 is GTSNPN, CDR2 SVGIG, per germline (reference sequence). V lost 3 bases, J lost 7 bases, and 13 bases lay in between. This CDR3 is 12 amino acids long. The CDR3 DNA reads as TGTGCCTGGAGGAGCCCGGGTGGGGAGCAGTACTTC. Its translation is CAWRSPGGEQYF.

V gene TRBV30 combines with J gene TRBJ1-1; D ambiguous. V was shortened by 0 bases and J by 5 bases, with 10 bases between the two germline ends. The CDR3 extends over 13 amino acids. Germline CDR1 reads GTSNPN; CDR2 reads SVGIG (reference sequence). The CDR3 bases are TGTGCCTGGAGTGTTCAGAAGAAAACTGAAGCTTTCTTT. Amino acids: CAWSVQKKTEAFF.

The V and J genes are TRBV15 and TRBJ2-7; 10 bases match TRBD1. The ends lost 0 bases at V and 4 bases at J; junction bases unmatched: 6. The CDR3 consists of 16 residues. In germline, CDR1 is LNHNV, CDR2 YYDKDF (reference sequence). CDR3: CATSREPPDRGYEQYF. CDR3 DNA: TGTGCCACCAGCAGAGAGCCCCCGGACAGGGGGTACGAGCAGTACTTC.

The chain joins TRBV9 to TRBJ2-3, with D perhaps TRBD2 (6 bases). The CDR3 is made up of 16 amino acids. Trimming stripped 4 bases from V and 3 bases from J, with 18 bases between. Germline-derived CDR1 and CDR2 are SGDLS and YYNGEE. In DNA form, the CDR3 reads TGTGCCAGCAGCCCTCGTCCCGGGAGCGGGACAGATACGCAGTATTTT. This translates into CASSPRPGSGTDTQYF.

This clone came up a few times. The chain links TRBV11-2 to TRBJ2-5; D is possibly TRBD2 (5 bases). Germline CDR1 is SGHAT and CDR2 is FQNNGV. The V end lost 1 base, the J end lost 5 bases, and 11 bases lay between the germline ends. This CDR3 is 14 amino acids long. CDR3: CASSLGGPGETQYF. CDR3 DNA sequence: TGTGCCAGCAGCTTAGGAGGGCCGGGGGAGACCCAGTACTTC.

In this sample, this clone turned up once. The gene calls are TRBV9 and TRBJ2-7, with D perhaps matching TRBD1 (6 bases). Trimming took 4 bases from V and 3 from J, leaving 11 bases between them. CDR3 size: 13 residues. Germline V gene sequence: CDR1 SGDLS, CDR2 YYNGEE. In DNA form, the CDR3 reads TGTGCCAGCAGCCCAGGGGAAGACTACGAGCAGTACTTC. This codes for CASSPGEDYEQYF. Variable domain in full (rest from reference TRBV9 and TRBJ2-7): DSGVTQTPKHLITATGQRVTLRCSPRSGDLSVYWYQQSLDQGLQFLIQYYNGEERAKGNILERFSAQQFPDLHSELNLSSLELGDSALYFCASSPGEDYEQYFGPGTRLTVT.

V usage is TRBV19 and J usage is TRBJ1-5; the D is unclear. V was trimmed by 3 bases and J by 7 bases, leaving 13 bases between them. The germline V gene has CDR1 LNHDA and CDR2 SQIVND (reference sequence). This CDR3 region has 14 residues. The chain's CDR3 is CASSIHGRGQPQHF. The CDR3, as DNA: TGTGCCAGTAGTATTCATGGGAGAGGGCAGCCCCAGCATTTT.

This chain links TRBV6-4 with TRBJ2-1, with D perhaps matching TRBD1 (5 bases). V gave up 0 bases and J gave up 3 bases, with 6 bases separating them. Germline V CDR1 and CDR2: MRHNA, SNTAGT. There are 14 residues in the CDR3. The CDR3 region is CASSDSQGYNEQFF. CDR3 DNA sequence: TGTGCCAGCAGTGACTCCCAGGGCTACAATGAGCAGTTCTTC.

The V call is TRBV25-1, the J call TRBJ2-2, with 10 bases that match TRBD2. Trimming cost V 8 bases and J 2 bases; bases outside gene matches: 11. This CDR3 contains 17 residues. Germline values: CDR1 MGHDK, CDR2 SYGVNS. CDR3 sequence: CASPQPRTSGNTGELFF. CDR3 nucleotide sequence: TGTGCCAGCCCCCAACCCAGGACTAGCGGTAACACCGGGGAGCTGTTTTTT.

This sequence joins TRBV30 and TRBJ2-1, with TRBD2 as a possible D gene (6 bases). Germline V gene data show CDR1 as GTSNPN and CDR2 as SVGIG (reference sequence). The CDR3 runs 14 residues. Trimming cost V 1 base and J 6 bases, with 13 bases left between them. The CDR3 region has the DNA TGTGCCTGGAGTGCAGGCGGGGATCTCAATGAGCAGTTCTTC. It translates to CAWSAGGDLNEQFF.

The rearrangement links TRBV5-8 to TRBJ1-5; 7 bases are shared with TRBD1. Germline values: CDR1 SGHTS, CDR2 YDEGEE. The V gene end was trimmed by 4 bases and the J gene end by 4 bases; junction bases not matched to a gene: 8. The length of the CDR3 is 15 residues. The DNA of the CDR3 is TGTGCCAGCAGCAGTGACAGGGTTAAGAATCAGCCCCAGCATTTT. This translates into CASSSDRVKNQPQHF.

This clone was detected only a few times. V and J are TRBV6-6 and TRBJ1-1; 8 positions agree with TRBD1. V lost 1 base, J lost 6 bases, and 4 bases stayed unmatched. Germline loops: CDR1 MNHNY, CDR2 SVGAGI (reference sequence). CDR3 length equals 14 residues. CDR3 protein: CASSYWGQASEAFF. Here the CDR3 DNA reads TGTGCCAGCAGTTACTGGGGACAGGCCTCTGAAGCTTTCTTT.

The rearrangement joins TRBV27 to TRBJ2-1; 8 bases are shared with TRBD1. Germline trimming cut 5 bases from V and 9 bases from J; bases unmatched to any gene: 3. The germline V gene has CDR1 MNHEY and CDR2 SMNVEV (reference sequence). This CDR3 has 12 residues. The DNA of the CDR3 is TGTGCCAGCAGTCCACAGGGGGGTGAGCAGTTCTTC. Translating it yields CASSPQGGEQFF.

V usage is TRBV25-1 and J usage is TRBJ1-3; 8 bases line up with TRBD1. The CDR3 is 18 amino acids. V was clipped by 6 bases and J by 0 bases; unmatched bases: 13. Per germline, CDR1 MGHDK and CDR2 SYGVNS. CDR3 DNA sequence: TGTGCCAGCAGCTCTTCCCCTGGACAGGGCCACTCTGGAAACACCATATATTTT. It yields the protein CASSSSPGQGHSGNTIYF.

This clone was seen a handful of times. For the CDR3, the DNA is TGTGCCAGCAGTAACAGGGGTAGGAGGACTAACTATGGCTACACCTTC. Translating it yields CASSNRGRRTNYGYTF. The rearrangement uses TRBV28 and TRBJ1-2, with 7 nucleotides matching TRBD1. The CDR3 extends over 16 amino acids. J was trimmed by 0 bases and V by 5 bases; bases with no gene match: 9. Germline CDR1 reads MDHEN; CDR2 reads SYDVKM.

V and J are TRBV29-1 and TRBJ2-7, with 8 bases that match TRBD1. The germline gives CDR1 SQVTM, CDR2 ANQGSEA. Trimming took 4 bases from V and 3 from J; bases not matched to a gene: 2. CDR3 length: 12 amino acids. The CDR3 DNA is TGCAGCGTTGGGACAGGGAGCTACGAGCAGTACTTC. Its translation is CSVGTGSYEQYF.